This T cell receptor (beta chain) was identified in a study of blood T cell repertoires in COVID-19. Background on the study: Material from acute and convalescent COVID-19 was sourced from the United States, Italy and Spain. T cells, B-cell-depleted T cells, or PBMCs provided the cDNA or gDNA that served as material.

While infection was still active, Seattle patients were enrolled and then followed longitudinally. Clones were read by immunoSEQ multiplex PCR, and TCRdb kept only the in-frame ones, dropping some. The sample carries about 99,000 clones, roughly 88% recorded once. CDR1 and CDR2 from the germline V gene are SGHVS and FQNEAQ. The CDR3 length is 16 residues. V lost 5 bases and J lost 8; bases outside the gene matches: 12. Sequencing used peripheral blood. This receptor was identified in a man between 50 and 59 years old with COVID-19, enrolled during active disease. This chain links TRBV7-8 with TRBJ1-4; the match to TRBD1 covers 9 bases. CDR3 sequence reads: CASSLLDRGFSEKLFF. The CDR3 DNA reads as TGTGCCAGCAGCCTCCTGGACAGGGGTTTCTCCGAAAAACTGTTTTTT.